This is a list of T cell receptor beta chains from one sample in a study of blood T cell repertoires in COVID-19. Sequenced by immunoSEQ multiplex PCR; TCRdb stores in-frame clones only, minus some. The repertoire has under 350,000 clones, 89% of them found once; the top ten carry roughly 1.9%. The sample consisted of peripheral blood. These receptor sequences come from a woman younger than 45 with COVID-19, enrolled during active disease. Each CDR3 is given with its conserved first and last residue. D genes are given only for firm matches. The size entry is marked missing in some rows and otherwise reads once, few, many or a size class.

CDR3: CAWSHPAGDTDTQYF
DNA: TGTGCCTGGAGTCACCCAGCGGGGGACACAGATACGCAGTATTTT
D: TRBD2
size: .
V: TRBV30
J: TRBJ2-3

CDR3: CASSIWSGGGNEKLFF
DNA: TGTGCCAGTAGTATATGGTCCGGGGGAGGTAATGAAAAACTGTTTTTT
D: .
size: .
V: TRBV19
J: TRBJ1-4

CDR3: CASSTQGARTEAFF
DNA: TGTGCCAGCAGTACACAGGGGGCTCGGACTGAAGCTTTCTTT
D: TRBD1
size: .
V: TRBV27
J: TRBJ1-1

CDR3: CASSSYSTGELFF
DNA: TGTGCCAGCAGTTCCTACTCGACCGGGGAGCTGTTTTTT
D: .
size: .
V: TRBV27
J: TRBJ2-2

CDR3: CASSQARTGLNYGYTF
DNA: TGTGCCAGCAGCCAAGCCCGGACAGGCCTTAACTATGGCTACACCTTC
D: TRBD1
size: .
V: TRBV4-2
J: TRBJ1-2

CDR3: CASSQSRDQPQHF
DNA: TGTGCCAGCAGCCAGTCGAGGGATCAGCCCCAGCATTTT
D: .
size: .
V: TRBV7-2
J: TRBJ1-5

CDR3: CASSWGVDTEAFF
DNA: TGTGCCAGCAGCTGGGGGGTCGACACTGAAGCTTTCTTT
D: .
size: once
V: TRBV7-8
J: TRBJ1-1

CDR3: CASSLGDYGVGNTEAFF
DNA: TGCGCCAGCAGCTTGGGGGATTACGGGGTGGGGAACACTGAAGCTTTCTTT
D: .
size: .
V: TRBV5-1
J: TRBJ1-1

CDR3: CASSLGSWREQETQYF
DNA: TGTGCCAGCAGCTTAGGTTCTTGGAGAGAACAAGAGACCCAGTACTTC
D: .
size: .
V: TRBV11-1
J: TRBJ2-5

CDR3: CASSLAFLSAGGDGELFF
DNA: TGCGCCAGCAGCTTGGCCTTTTTATCGGCGGGGGGTGACGGGGAGCTGTTTTTT
D: TRBD2
size: .
V: TRBV5-1
J: TRBJ2-2

CDR3: CTSSHPDSGGGETQYF
DNA: TGCACCAGCAGCCATCCGGATAGCGGGGGCGGAGAGACCCAGTACTTC
D: .
size: .
V: TRBV1
J: TRBJ2-5

CDR3: CASSQQGWTEAFF
DNA: TGTGCCAGCAGCCAACAGGGGTGGACTGAAGCTTTCTTT
D: .
size: .
V: TRBV4-2
J: TRBJ1-1

CDR3: CASISGDSNQPQHF
DNA: TGTGCCAGCATTTCAGGGGATAGCAATCAGCCCCAGCATTTT
D: .
size: .
V: TRBV6-6
J: TRBJ1-5

CDR3: CASSWGGGGETQYF
DNA: TGTGCCAGCAGCTGGGGAGGGGGTGGCGAGACCCAGTACTTC
D: .
size: .
V: TRBV7-2
J: TRBJ2-5

CDR3: CASRTTAGDTEAFF
DNA: TGTGCCAGCAGGACGACAGCTGGGGACACTGAAGCTTTCTTT
D: .
size: .
V: TRBV6-5
J: TRBJ1-1

CDR3: CAISENIRYGYTF
DNA: TGTGCCATCAGTGAAAATATACGGTATGGCTACACCTTC
D: .
size: .
V: TRBV10-3
J: TRBJ1-2

CDR3: CASSPHPGGGDEQFF
DNA: TGTGCCAGCTCACCCCATCCCGGGGGAGGGGATGAGCAGTTCTTC
D: TRBD2
size: .
V: TRBV18
J: TRBJ2-1

CDR3: CASSLTRDSNEQFF
DNA: TGTGCCAGCAGCCTCACTCGGGATTCCAATGAGCAGTTCTTC
D: .
size: .
V: TRBV7-2
J: TRBJ2-1

CDR3: CASSETPGQRTEAFF
DNA: TGTGCCAGCAGTGAAACTCCGGGACAAAGGACTGAAGCTTTCTTT
D: .
size: .
V: TRBV28
J: TRBJ1-1

CDR3: CASSQLGGDTYNEQFF
DNA: TGTGCCAGCAGCCAACTTGGGGGCGACACCTACAATGAGCAGTTCTTC
D: .
size: .
V: TRBV3-1/TRBV3-2
J: TRBJ2-1

CDR3: CASVYVTIQGTAGYGYTF
DNA: TGTGCCAGTGTATACGTGACGATACAGGGCACGGCCGGCTATGGCTACACCTTC
D: .
size: .
V: TRBV19
J: TRBJ1-2

CDR3: CASSPGQINEKLFF
DNA: TGTGCCAGCTCACCGGGACAGATTAATGAAAAACTGTTTTTT
D: TRBD1
size: .
V: TRBV18
J: TRBJ1-4

CDR3: CASSESTGTNTEAFF
DNA: TGTGCCAGCAGTGAATCGACAGGGACGAACACTGAAGCTTTCTTT
D: TRBD1
size: .
V: TRBV2
J: TRBJ1-1

CDR3: CASSVTGLAYGYTF
DNA: TGTGCCAGCAGCGTTACAGGGTTGGCCTATGGCTACACCTTC
D: .
size: .
V: TRBV9
J: TRBJ1-2

CDR3: CASSASGQVTQYF
DNA: TGTGCCAGCAGTGCATCGGGACAGGTGACCCAGTACTTC
D: TRBD1
size: .
V: TRBV2
J: TRBJ2-5

CDR3: CASSPERYEQYF
DNA: TGTGCCAGCAGTCCCGAACGGTACGAGCAGTACTTC
D: .
size: .
V: TRBV12-3/TRBV12-4
J: TRBJ2-7

CDR3: CASSPPSEVGPQHF
DNA: TGTGCCAGCTCACCACCGTCAGAGGTAGGGCCCCAGCATTTT
D: .
size: .
V: TRBV18
J: TRBJ1-5

CDR3: CASSLRQRNNEQFF
DNA: TGTGCCAGCAGCTTGCGACAGAGAAACAATGAGCAGTTCTTC
D: .
size: .
V: TRBV5-4
J: TRBJ2-1

CDR3: CASSRLGQGAFF
DNA: TGTGCCAGCAGCCGCCTAGGACAAGGAGCTTTCTTT
D: .
size: .
V: TRBV6-5
J: TRBJ1-1

CDR3: CATSDTQGAQEKLFF
DNA: TGTGCCACCAGTGATACACAGGGAGCGCAAGAAAAACTGTTTTTT
D: .
size: .
V: TRBV24-1
J: TRBJ1-4